The clone carrying this T cell receptor beta chain was picked up one time. With 60 Vbeta and 13 Jbeta primers, the PCR was carried out. Libraries were prepared by immunoSEQ multiplex PCR; TCRdb keeps only in-frame clonotypes and omits some of them. Among roughly 170,000 clones listed, 75% to 85% were seen once. Samples came from healthy bone marrow donors. Likely unrecorded immune exposures existed in these nominally healthy donors. This sample is drawn from a study of cytomegalovirus exposure and HLA in healthy donors. The sequenced sample was PBMCs. This receptor was identified in a boy aged 5-17 years in good health and CMV-seronegative.

In nucleotides, the CDR3 is TGCGCCAGCAGCACTGACAGGGTCTATGGCTACACCTTC. As protein: CASSTDRVYGYTF. The chain carries TRBV5-1 and TRBJ1-2, with 7 bases lining up with TRBD1. CDR3 length: 13 amino acids. J was trimmed by 4 bases and V by 4 bases; bases with no gene match: 4. Germline CDR1 and CDR2: SGHRS and YFSETQ. Supplemented by reference TRBV5-1 and TRBJ1-2, the full variable domain reads KAGVTQTPRYLIKTRGQQVTLSCSPISGHRSVSWYQQTPGQGLQFLFEYFSETQRNKGNFPGRFSGRQFSNSRSEMNVSTLELGDSALYLCASSTDRVYGYTFGSGTRLTVV.